This TCR beta chain was recorded in a study of cytomegalovirus exposure and HLA in healthy donors. The study, taken as a whole, reports: As was reported, the classifier diagnosed cytomegalovirus status with high specificity and sensitivity. One later analysis, an examination of the roughly 110 validation repertoires, found that first-cohort TCR clusters tended to co-occur in them.

Comments on this clone: Antigen unknown.

The CDR3 contains 14 residues. The germline gives CDR1 KGHSH, CDR2 LQKENI. The V gene end was trimmed by 1 base and the J gene end by 7 bases; junction bases not matched to a gene: 6. The method was immunoSEQ multiplex PCR; TCRdb's version includes in-frame clones alone and lacks a portion of them. The table includes 45,000 to 65,000 clones, 93% detected once. The rearrangement uses TRBV18 and TRBJ1-1; 7 bases are shared with TRBD1. The sequenced sample consisted of PBMCs. The sequence was collected from a woman aged 18-35 years in good health and CMV-seropositive. The CDR3 here is CASSPQEQGSEAFF. Here the CDR3 DNA reads TGTGCCAGCTCACCACAGGAACAGGGGAGTGAAGCTTTCTTT.